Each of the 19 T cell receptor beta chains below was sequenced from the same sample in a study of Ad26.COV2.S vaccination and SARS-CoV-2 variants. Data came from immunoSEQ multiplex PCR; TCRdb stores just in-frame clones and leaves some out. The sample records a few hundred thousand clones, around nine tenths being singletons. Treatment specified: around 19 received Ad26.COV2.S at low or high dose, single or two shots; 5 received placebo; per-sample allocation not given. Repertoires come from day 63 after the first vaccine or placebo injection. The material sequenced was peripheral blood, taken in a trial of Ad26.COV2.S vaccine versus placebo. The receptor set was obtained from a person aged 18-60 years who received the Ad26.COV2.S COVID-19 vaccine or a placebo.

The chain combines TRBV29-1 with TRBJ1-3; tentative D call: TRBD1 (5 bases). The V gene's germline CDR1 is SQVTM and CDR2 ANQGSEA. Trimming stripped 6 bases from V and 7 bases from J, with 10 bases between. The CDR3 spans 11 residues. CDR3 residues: CSVGAGNTIYF. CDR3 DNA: TGCAGCGTCGGGGCCGGGAACACCATATATTTT.

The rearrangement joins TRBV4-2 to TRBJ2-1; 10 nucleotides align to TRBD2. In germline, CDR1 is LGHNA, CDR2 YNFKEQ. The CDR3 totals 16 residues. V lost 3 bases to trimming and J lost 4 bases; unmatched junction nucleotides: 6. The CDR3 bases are TGTGCCAGCAGCCAGGAGAGCGGGGGGGCATACAATGAGCAGTTCTTC. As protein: CASSQESGGAYNEQFF.

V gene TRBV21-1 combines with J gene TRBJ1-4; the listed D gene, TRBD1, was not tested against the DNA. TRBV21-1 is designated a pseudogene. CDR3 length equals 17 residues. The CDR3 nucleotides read TGTGCTTCTGACCAGACAGGACCCCTGTCCACTAATGAAAAACTGTTTTTT. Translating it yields CASDQTGPLSTNEKLFF.

In DNA form, the CDR3 reads TGTGCCAGCAGCGTAGGCGGGGGGCTCAATGAGCAGTTCTTC. Translated, it gives CASSVGGGLNEQFF. The rearrangement links TRBV9 to TRBJ2-1; the match to TRBD2 covers 8 bases. The CDR3 sequence is 14 residues long. CDR1 SGDLS and CDR2 YYNGEE come from the germline V gene. J was trimmed by 6 bases and V by 0 bases; bases with no gene match: 2.

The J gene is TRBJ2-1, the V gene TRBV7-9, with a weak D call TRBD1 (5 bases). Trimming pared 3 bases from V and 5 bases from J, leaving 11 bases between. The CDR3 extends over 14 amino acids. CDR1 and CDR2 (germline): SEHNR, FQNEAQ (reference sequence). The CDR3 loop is CASSFRIGDNEQFF. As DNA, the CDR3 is TGTGCCAGCAGCTTTAGGATAGGGGACAATGAGCAGTTCTTC.

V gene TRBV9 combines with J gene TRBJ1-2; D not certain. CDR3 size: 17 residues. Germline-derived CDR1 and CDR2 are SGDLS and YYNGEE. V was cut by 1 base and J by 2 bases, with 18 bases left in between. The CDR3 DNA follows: TGTGCCAGCAGCGTAACCCTTAGGGCCAACGTCAACTATGGCTACACCTTC. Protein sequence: CASSVTLRANVNYGYTF.

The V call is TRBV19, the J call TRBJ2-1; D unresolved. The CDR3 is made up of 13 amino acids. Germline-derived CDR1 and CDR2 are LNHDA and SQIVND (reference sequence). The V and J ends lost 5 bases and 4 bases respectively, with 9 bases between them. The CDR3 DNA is TGTGCCAGTAGTCCGGGCAGTTACAATGAGCAGTTCTTC. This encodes CASSPGSYNEQFF. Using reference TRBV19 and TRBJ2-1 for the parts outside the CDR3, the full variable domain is DGGITQSPKYLFRKEGQNVTLSCEQNLNHDAMYWYRQDPGQGLRLIYYSQIVNDFQKGDIAEGYSVSREKKESFPLTVTSAQKNPTAFYLCASSPGSYNEQFFGPGTRLTVL.

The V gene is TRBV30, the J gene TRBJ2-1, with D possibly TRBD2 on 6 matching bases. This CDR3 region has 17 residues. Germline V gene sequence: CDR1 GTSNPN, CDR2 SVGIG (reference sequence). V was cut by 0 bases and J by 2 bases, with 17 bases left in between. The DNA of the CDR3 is TGTGCCTGGAGTGTCGACACGGGACTCCTCGCCTACAATGAGCAGTTCTTC. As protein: CAWSVDTGLLAYNEQFF.

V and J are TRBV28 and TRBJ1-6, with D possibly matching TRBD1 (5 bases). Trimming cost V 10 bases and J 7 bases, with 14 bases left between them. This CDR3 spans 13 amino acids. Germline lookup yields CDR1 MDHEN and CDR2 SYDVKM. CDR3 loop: CATTSEGNSPLHF. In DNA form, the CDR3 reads TGTGCCACCACCTCGGAGGGGAATTCACCCCTCCACTTT.

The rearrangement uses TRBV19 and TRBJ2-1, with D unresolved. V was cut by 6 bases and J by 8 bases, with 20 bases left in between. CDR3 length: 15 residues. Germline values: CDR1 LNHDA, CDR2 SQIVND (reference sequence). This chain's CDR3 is CASRTHTDQPDEQFF. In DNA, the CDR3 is TGTGCCAGTAGGACCCACACTGACCAGCCCGATGAGCAGTTCTTC.

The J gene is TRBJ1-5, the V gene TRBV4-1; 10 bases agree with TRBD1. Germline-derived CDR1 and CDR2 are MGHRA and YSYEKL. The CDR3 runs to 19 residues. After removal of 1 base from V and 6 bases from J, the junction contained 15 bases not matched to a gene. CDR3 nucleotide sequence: TGCGCCAGCAGCCAAGCCGCCGTCCTGGACAGGGGGAATTTTCAGCCCCAGCATTTT. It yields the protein CASSQAAVLDRGNFQPQHF.

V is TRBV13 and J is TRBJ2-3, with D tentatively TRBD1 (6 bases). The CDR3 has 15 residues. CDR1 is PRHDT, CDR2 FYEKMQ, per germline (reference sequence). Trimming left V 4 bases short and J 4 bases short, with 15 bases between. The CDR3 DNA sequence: TGTGCCAGCAGCTGGCTGGGTGGGGGCGCAGATACGCAGTATTTT. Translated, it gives CASSWLGGGADTQYF.

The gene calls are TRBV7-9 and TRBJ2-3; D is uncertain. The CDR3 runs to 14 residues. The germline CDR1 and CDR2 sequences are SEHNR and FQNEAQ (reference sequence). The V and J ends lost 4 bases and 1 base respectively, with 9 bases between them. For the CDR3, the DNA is TGTGCCAGCAGCTCCGTGCTGCGCACAGATACGCAGTATTTT. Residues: CASSSVLRTDTQYF.

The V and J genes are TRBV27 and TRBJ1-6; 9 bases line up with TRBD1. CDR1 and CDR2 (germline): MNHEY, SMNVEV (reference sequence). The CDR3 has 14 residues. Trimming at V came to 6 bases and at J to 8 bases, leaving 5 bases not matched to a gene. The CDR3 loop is CASSPDRGDSPLHF. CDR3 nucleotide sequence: TGTGCCAGCAGCCCCGACAGGGGGGATTCACCCCTCCACTTT.

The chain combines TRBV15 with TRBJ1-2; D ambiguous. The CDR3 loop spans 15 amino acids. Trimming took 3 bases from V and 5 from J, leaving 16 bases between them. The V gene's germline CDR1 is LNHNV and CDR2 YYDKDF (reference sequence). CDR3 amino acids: CATSRGRGDLYGYTF. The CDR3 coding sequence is TGTGCCACCAGCAGGGGCCGTGGGGATCTTTATGGCTACACCTTC.

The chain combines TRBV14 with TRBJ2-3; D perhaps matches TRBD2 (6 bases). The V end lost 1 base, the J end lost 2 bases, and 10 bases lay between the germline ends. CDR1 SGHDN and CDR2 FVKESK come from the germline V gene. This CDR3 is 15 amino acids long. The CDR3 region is CASSQARGLTDTQYF. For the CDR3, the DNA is TGTGCCAGCAGCCAAGCGCGGGGCCTCACAGATACGCAGTATTTT.

CDR3 amino acids: CAWSPGGDTEAFF. The CDR3 bases are TGTGCCTGGAGCCCCGGGGGGGACACTGAAGCTTTCTTT. The J gene is TRBJ1-1, the V gene TRBV30; tentative D call: TRBD1 (5 bases). CDR3 length: 13 residues. Germline CDR1 and CDR2: GTSNPN and SVGIG (reference sequence). With 3 bases removed from V and 3 bases from J, the gap between germline ends came to 11 bases. The full variable domain, rest sourced from reference TRBV30 and TRBJ1-1, is SQTIHQWPATLVQPVGSPLSLECTVEGTSNPNLYWYRQAAGRGLQLLFYSVGIGQISSEVPQNLSASRPQDRQFILSSKKLLLSDSGFYLCAWSPGGDTEAFFGQGTRLTVV.

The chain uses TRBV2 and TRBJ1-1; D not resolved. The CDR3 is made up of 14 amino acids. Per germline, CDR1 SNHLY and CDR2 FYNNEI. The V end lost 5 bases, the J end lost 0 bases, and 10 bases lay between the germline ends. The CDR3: CASSRGRVNTEAFF. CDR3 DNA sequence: TGTGCCAGCAGTCGCGGACGGGTGAACACTGAAGCTTTCTTT.

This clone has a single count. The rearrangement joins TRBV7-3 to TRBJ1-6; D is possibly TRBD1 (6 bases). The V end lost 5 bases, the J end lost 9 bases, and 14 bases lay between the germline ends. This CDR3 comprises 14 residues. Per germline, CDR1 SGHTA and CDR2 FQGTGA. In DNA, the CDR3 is TGTGCCAGCAGCATTACAGGGTTTAGTTCACCCCTCCACTTT. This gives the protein CASSITGFSSPLHF.